The 13 T cell receptor beta chains below all came from one sample that was sequenced in a study of blood T cell repertoires in COVID-19. This table comes from immunoSEQ multiplex PCR, and its TCRdb copy is limited to in-frame clones, with some not included. Found here are 90,000 to 150,000 clones, roughly nine tenths of them singletons; the top ten hold about 7.4%. Source material: peripheral blood. The receptors were sampled from a man between 65 and 85 years old who had recovered from COVID-19.

This rearrangement joins TRBV4-1 to TRBJ2-7; D possibly corresponds to TRBD2 (7 bases). V was trimmed by 4 bases and J by 6 bases, leaving 22 bases between them. The CDR3 length is 16 residues. Germline V gives CDR1 MGHRA, CDR2 YSYEKL. As DNA, the CDR3 is TGCGCCAGCAGCCGGGGGTCGGGGGCTAGCGGTATCGAGCAGTACTTC. Its protein product is CASSRGSGASGIEQYF.

The V and J genes are TRBV7-2 and TRBJ2-2; 10 nucleotides agree with TRBD2. The CDR3 totals 15 residues. Germline assignment: CDR1 SGHTA and CDR2 FQGNSA. V lost 5 bases and J lost 4; bases outside the gene matches: 4. The CDR3 DNA reads TGTGCCAGCAGCCCCTGGACTAGCGGCACCGGGGAGCTGTTTTTT. Amino acids: CASSPWTSGTGELFF.

The rearrangement joins TRBV18 to TRBJ2-5; TRBD1 matches 7 bases. After removal of 2 bases from V and 5 bases from J, the junction contained 5 bases not matched to a gene. Germline V lookup: CDR1 KGHSH, CDR2 LQKENI. The CDR3 contains 14 residues. Here the CDR3 DNA reads TGTGCCAGCTCACCAAGGACAGGACGGGAGACCCAGTACTTC. It is translated as CASSPRTGRETQYF.

Notes on this clone: Other DNA sequences in this sample translate to the same CDR3. The chain links TRBV4-1 to TRBJ2-7; 8 bases map to TRBD2. The germline gives CDR1 MGHRA, CDR2 YSYEKL. J gave up 5 bases and V 4 bases, and 10 bases lay outside the gene matches. CDR3 length: 15 amino acids. CDR3 DNA sequence: TGCGCCAGCAGCCCTACCGGGACTAGTCGCGACGAGCAGTACTTC. Translating it yields CASSPTGTSRDEQYF.

V is TRBV6-2 or TRBV6-3 and J is TRBJ2-1; 8 nucleotides line up with TRBD2. This CDR3 has 19 residues. CDR1 and CDR2 (germline): MNHEY, SVGEGT. V was clipped by 5 bases and J by 7 bases; unmatched bases: 22. The CDR3 reads CASSKRQPAFSGSENEQFF. Written as DNA, the CDR3 is TGTGCCAGCAGTAAAAGACAACCGGCTTTCAGCGGGAGTGAGAATGAGCAGTTCTTC.

This chain uses TRBV10-1 with TRBJ2-2, with TRBD2 matching 13 bases. Germline CDR1 and CDR2: WNHNN and SYGVQD (reference sequence). This CDR3 region has 16 residues. V dropped 7 bases and J dropped 6; count of bases not matched to a gene: 8. Written as DNA, the CDR3 is TGCGCCAGCACCGTTACTAGCGGGAGGGGCCCCGGGGAGCTGTTTTTT. As protein: CASTVTSGRGPGELFF.

The sample holds a few counts of this clone. The chain joins TRBV28 to TRBJ2-2; perhaps TRBD2 as D (5 bases). Germline V lookup: CDR1 MDHEN, CDR2 SYDVKM. V lost 6 bases, J lost 4 bases, and 12 bases lay in between. The CDR3 is 14 amino acids. The CDR3, as DNA: TGTGCCAGCAGCAGGACTCAGCCCACCGGGGAGCTGTTTTTT. This codes for CASSRTQPTGELFF.

The gene calls are TRBV12-3 or TRBV12-4 and TRBJ2-1; D is uncertain. V lost 1 base to trimming and J lost 5 bases, with 6 bases between them. This CDR3 is built from 13 residues. The CDR3 sequence is CASSLGANNEQFF. DNA of the CDR3: TGTGCCAGCAGTTTAGGAGCCAACAATGAGCAGTTCTTC.

J is TRBJ2-1 and V is TRBV5-5; 12 bases agree with TRBD2. Germline CDR1 is SGHKS and CDR2 is YYEKEE (reference sequence). The CDR3 length is 17 residues. J gave up 10 bases and V 1 base, and 12 bases lay outside the gene matches. The CDR3 region is CASSLRGVGLAGLEQFF. CDR3 DNA sequence: TGTGCCAGCAGCTTGCGCGGGGTAGGACTAGCGGGATTGGAGCAGTTCTTC.

The rearrangement uses TRBV3-1 (or the pseudogene TRBV3-2) and TRBJ1-2, with 7 nucleotides matching TRBD1. The CDR3 spans 12 residues. Germline V gene sequence: CDR1 LGHDT, CDR2 YNNKEL (reference sequence). V shed 2 bases and J 7 bases; nucleotides not matched to a gene: 1. CDR3 residues: CASSQQGGGYTF. Here the CDR3 DNA reads TGTGCCAGCAGCCAACAGGGGGGTGGCTACACCTTC.

This chain links TRBV7-2 with TRBJ2-5; 9 bases agree with TRBD1. V lost 7 bases, J lost 7 bases, and 10 bases stayed unmatched. The V gene's germline CDR1 is SGHTA and CDR2 FQGNSA. The length of the CDR3 is 14 residues. For the CDR3, the DNA is TGTGCCAGCAACGCGGGACAGGGTTATGGGACCCAGTACTTC. Protein product: CASNAGQGYGTQYF. Drawing the rest from reference TRBV7-2 and TRBJ2-5, the complete variable domain is GAGVSQSPSNKVTEKGKDVELRCDPISGHTALYWYRQSLGQGLEFLIYFQGNSAPDKSGLPSDRFSAERTGGSVSTLTIQRTQQEDSAVYLCASNAGQGYGTQYFGPGTRLLVL.

V and J are TRBV9 and TRBJ1-1, with D possibly being TRBD1 (5 bases). The V gene's germline CDR1 is SGDLS and CDR2 YYNGEE. The V and J ends lost 4 bases and 4 bases respectively, with 20 bases between them. This CDR3 spans 16 amino acids. The CDR3, as DNA: TGTGCCAGCAGCCCACACCGGGGGGGGTCGGGCACTGAAGCTTTCTTT. Its translation: CASSPHRGGSGTEAFF.

V is TRBV3-1 (or the pseudogene TRBV3-2) and J is TRBJ1-1; D gene unclear. The CDR3 covers 16 residues. The V end was cut by 0 bases, the J end by 0 bases, with 11 bases between. Germline lookup yields CDR1 LGHDT and CDR2 YNNKEL (reference sequence). The CDR3 sequence is CASSQDLQAMNTEAFF. The CDR3 DNA reads TGTGCCAGCAGCCAAGATCTGCAGGCTATGAACACTGAAGCTTTCTTT.